Following are 25 T cell receptor beta chains from one sample sequenced in a study of blood T cell repertoires in COVID-19. Repertoires were generated with immunoSEQ multiplex PCR, while TCRdb's copy carries only in-frame clones and drops some. The table has about 59,000 clones, roughly 88% seen once; the top ten hold less than 20%. The sample consisted of peripheral blood. These TCRs come from a woman of 80 years or more with active COVID-19.

The chain recombines TRBV5-4 with TRBJ2-7, with 7 bases aligning to TRBD1. The CDR3 contains 13 residues. With V trimmed by 2 bases and J by 3 bases, 2 bases remained unmatched. Germline V gene lookup returns CDR1 SGHNT and CDR2 YYREEE (reference sequence). CDR3 in DNA: TGTGCCAGCAGCTTAAGGACAGGCTACGAGCAGTACTTC. Amino acids: CASSLRTGYEQYF.

The V call is TRBV6-6, the J call TRBJ2-7; 9 bases are a match to TRBD1. CDR1 is MNHNY, CDR2 SVGAGI, per germline (reference sequence). The CDR3 has 14 residues. Unmatched junction bases numbered 4, after V lost 4 bases and J lost 3 bases. The CDR3 protein is CASSSPGQGYEQYF. CDR3 bases: TGTGCCAGCAGTTCCCCGGGACAGGGCTACGAGCAGTACTTC.

The chain recombines TRBV7-9 with TRBJ2-5; 7 bases map to TRBD2. Unmatched junction bases numbered 6, after V lost 3 bases and J lost 5 bases. Germline V gene sequence: CDR1 SEHNR, CDR2 FQNEAQ (reference sequence). This CDR3 has 14 amino acids. The CDR3 loop is CASSLSGAQETQYF. As DNA, the CDR3 is TGTGCCAGCAGCTTGAGCGGGGCGCAGGAGACCCAGTACTTC.

This clone was seen once. This chain connects TRBV5-4 to TRBJ2-3; 9 nucleotides match TRBD2. With V trimmed by 2 bases and J by 6 bases, 7 bases remained unmatched. CDR1 is SGHNT, CDR2 YYREEE, per germline (reference sequence). The CDR3 sequence is 15 residues long. CDR3 loop: CASSLRRGGMDTQYF. DNA for the CDR3: TGTGCCAGCAGCTTAAGGCGGGGGGGTATGGATACGCAGTATTTT.

V is TRBV28 and J is TRBJ1-2; 7 positions match TRBD1. V shed 5 bases and J 12 bases; nucleotides not matched to a gene: 9. CDR1 MDHEN and CDR2 SYDVKM come from the germline V gene. This CDR3 comprises 12 residues. CDR3 nucleotide sequence: TGTGCCAGCAGTCTCAGGGGGGAGTCGAACACCTTC. This sequence encodes CASSLRGESNTF.

This clone was seen a single time. The chain links TRBV3-1 (or the pseudogene TRBV3-2) to TRBJ1-2; D is undetermined. This CDR3 has 16 amino acids. V shed 0 bases and J shed 3 bases, with 14 bases lying between them. Germline CDR1 and CDR2: LGHDT and YNNKEL (reference sequence). The chain's CDR3 is CASSQDRGMRYYGYTF. The DNA of the CDR3 is TGTGCCAGCAGCCAAGATCGCGGGATGCGGTACTATGGCTACACCTTC.

The V and J genes are TRBV7-2 and TRBJ1-1; possible D gene TRBD1, 6 bases. The germline V gene encodes CDR1 SGHTA and CDR2 FQGNSA. The V end lost 5 bases, the J end lost 4 bases, and 14 bases lay between the germline ends. CDR3 length equals 14 residues. In DNA form, the CDR3 reads TGTGCCAGCAGCCTCGGGGGGCTAGGCACTGAAGCTTTCTTT. The encoded protein is CASSLGGLGTEAFF.

This clone was seen only a few times. The chain joins TRBV29-1 to TRBJ2-7; 7 bases match TRBD2. The CDR3 runs 12 residues. V trimming: 5 bases; J trimming: 5 bases; junction bases outside the gene matches: 6. Per the germline V gene, CDR1 is SQVTM and CDR2 is ANQGSEA. This CDR3 is CSVLSGADEQYF. CDR3 DNA sequence: TGCAGCGTTTTAAGCGGGGCCGACGAGCAGTACTTC.

The chain recombines TRBV9 with TRBJ2-2; D is perhaps TRBD1 (6 bases). Germline V gene data show CDR1 as SGDLS and CDR2 as YYNGEE. This CDR3 is 16 amino acids long. Trimming stripped 4 bases from V and 3 bases from J, with 16 bases between. CDR3 sequence (DNA): TGTGCCAGCAGCCCCCGAACAGGGAAGGACACCGGGGAGCTGTTTTTT. It is translated as CASSPRTGKDTGELFF.

The rearrangement links TRBV6-2 or TRBV6-3 to TRBJ1-5; tentative D call: TRBD1 (6 bases). CDR1 is MNHEY and CDR2 is SVGEGT in the germline V gene. Trimming removed 6 bases from V and 0 bases from J, with 18 bases in between. This CDR3 spans 17 amino acids. CDR3: CASSPRGAEYSNQPQHF. Written as DNA, the CDR3 is TGTGCCAGCAGCCCCCGGGGGGCGGAGTATAGCAATCAGCCCCAGCATTTT.

This clone was counted once. The V gene is TRBV6-5, the J gene TRBJ1-2; tentative D call: TRBD1 (6 bases). Germline V gene sequence: CDR1 MNHEY, CDR2 SVGAGI. V lost 7 bases, J lost 3 bases, and 18 bases lay in between. This CDR3 has 15 amino acids. CDR3: CASITGSAGDYGYTF. CDR3 coding DNA: TGTGCCAGCATAACGGGCTCGGCAGGGGACTATGGCTACACCTTC.

The chain links TRBV20-1 to TRBJ2-5, with unresolved D. The V end was cut by 6 bases, the J end by 2 bases, with 4 bases between. Germline V CDR1 and CDR2: DFQATT, SNEGSKA (reference sequence). There are 10 residues in the CDR3. CDR3 sequence reads: CSALQETQYF. The CDR3, as DNA: TGCAGTGCATTACAAGAGACCCAGTACTTC.

The chain employs TRBV6-1 and TRBJ2-7; perhaps TRBD2 as D (6 bases). V was cut by 2 bases and J by 9 bases, with 14 bases left in between. From germline, CDR1 is MNHNS and CDR2 SASEGT. The CDR3 consists of 13 residues. The CDR3 loop reads CASSERREKAQYF. CDR3 DNA: TGTGCCAGCAGTGAACGCCGGGAGAAGGCGCAGTACTTC.

The chain carries TRBV5-1 and TRBJ2-7, with TRBD2 matching over 8 bases. The CDR3 is made up of 16 amino acids. From germline, CDR1 is SGHRS and CDR2 YFSETQ. J was trimmed by 1 base and V by 4 bases; bases with no gene match: 10. The CDR3 spells CASSHSAGGGSYEQYF. DNA for the CDR3: TGCGCCAGCAGCCACTCTGCGGGGGGAGGGTCCTACGAGCAGTACTTC.

V gene TRBV7-2 combines with J gene TRBJ1-4; no clear D gene. Germline CDR1 is SGHTA and CDR2 is FQGNSA. There are 14 residues in the CDR3. The V and J ends lost 4 bases and 4 bases respectively, with 10 bases between them. CDR3 in amino acids: CASSSRASNEKLFF. The CDR3, as DNA: TGTGCCAGCAGCTCACGAGCAAGTAATGAAAAACTGTTTTTT.

The chain employs TRBV27 and TRBJ2-7; 9 bases are shared with TRBD1. Germline V gene sequence: CDR1 MNHEY, CDR2 SMNVEV (reference sequence). V shed 5 bases, J shed 5 bases, and the junction held 7 bases outside the gene matches. The CDR3 is 14 amino acids. The CDR3 bases are TGTGCCAGCAGTGCCTACAGGGGGCGGGACGAGCAGTACTTC. Its translation is CASSAYRGRDEQYF.

This clone has a handful of counts. The rearrangement links TRBV7-2 to TRBJ2-1; 8 bases match TRBD2. V shed 5 bases, J shed 3 bases, and the junction held 3 bases outside the gene matches. The CDR3 runs 14 residues. Germline assignment: CDR1 SGHTA and CDR2 FQGNSA. CDR3 region: CASSTSGGYNEQFF. The DNA of the CDR3 is TGTGCCAGCAGCACCAGCGGGGGCTACAATGAGCAGTTCTTC. The complete variable domain, with remaining parts taken from reference TRBV7-2 and TRBJ2-1, reads GAGVSQSPSNKVTEKGKDVELRCDPISGHTALYWYRQSLGQGLEFLIYFQGNSAPDKSGLPSDRFSAERTGGSVSTLTIQRTQQEDSAVYLCASSTSGGYNEQFFGPGTRLTVL.

The V gene is TRBV5-1, the J gene TRBJ1-2; TRBD1 aligns across 7 bases. The CDR3 sequence is 16 residues long. The junction had 6 bases not matched to a gene; V was cut back by 0 bases and J by 1 base. Germline values: CDR1 SGHRS, CDR2 YFSETQ. The CDR3 DNA reads as TGCGCCAGCAGCTTGGTTGAGGGACAGTTTAACTATGGCTACACCTTC. It is translated as CASSLVEGQFNYGYTF.

The V and J genes are TRBV7-2 and TRBJ1-1; perhaps TRBD1 as D (6 bases). From germline, CDR1 is SGHTA and CDR2 FQGNSA. V was clipped by 0 bases and J by 4 bases, with 21 bases between them. The CDR3 is 18 residues long. CDR3 bases: TGTGCCAGCAGCTTAGCGTCTTCGGTTGGGGGGGCGGTCACTGAAGCTTTCTTT. Protein product: CASSLASSVGGAVTEAFF.

The chain uses TRBV5-1 and TRBJ2-1; 7 nucleotides align to TRBD2. The CDR3 is made up of 16 amino acids. The J segment lost 1 base and the V segment lost 0 bases, leaving 4 bases of the junction unmatched. CDR1 is SGHRS, CDR2 YFSETQ, per germline. CDR3 in DNA: TGCGCCAGCAGCTTGGAACCCGGGGGGTCCTACAATGAGCAGTTCTTC. Protein sequence: CASSLEPGGSYNEQFF.

The gene calls are TRBV5-1 and TRBJ2-1; possibly TRBD2 for D (5 bases). From germline, CDR1 is SGHRS and CDR2 YFSETQ. The CDR3 is 15 amino acids. V shed 0 bases and J shed 6 bases, with 13 bases lying between them. The CDR3 reads CASSLAGVMGNEQFF. The DNA for the CDR3 is TGCGCCAGCAGCTTGGCCGGGGTAATGGGCAATGAGCAGTTCTTC.

The chain has TRBV5-4 and TRBJ2-7; D is possibly TRBD1 (5 bases). CDR1 and CDR2 from the germline V gene are SGHNT and YYREEE (reference sequence). Trimming removed 0 bases at V and 4 bases at J, with 11 bases between. The CDR3 consists of 14 residues. The CDR3: CASSLETGVYEQYF. The CDR3, as DNA: TGTGCCAGCAGCTTGGAAACAGGAGTATACGAGCAGTACTTC.

The sample holds one count of this clone. The gene calls are TRBV28 and TRBJ1-6; a weak D match, TRBD1 (6 bases). From germline, CDR1 is MDHEN and CDR2 SYDVKM. The V end was cut by 2 bases, the J end by 4 bases, with 18 bases between. This CDR3 has 18 amino acids. The CDR3 spells CASSLGFRTALYNSPLHF. In DNA form, the CDR3 reads TGTGCCAGCAGTTTAGGTTTCCGGACAGCACTTTATAATTCACCCCTCCACTTT.

This rearrangement joins TRBV6-5 to TRBJ1-2; no clear D. Germline assignment: CDR1 MNHEY and CDR2 SVGAGI. The CDR3 sequence is 15 residues long. V gave up 3 bases and J gave up 1 base, with 12 bases separating them. The CDR3 coding sequence is TGTGCCAGCAGTTATATCGTTACAGTTAACTATGGCTACACCTTC. This sequence encodes CASSYIVTVNYGYTF.

The CDR3 loop is CASSLGGQNTEAFF. The DNA for the CDR3 is TGCGCCAGCAGCTTGGGTGGGCAGAACACTGAAGCTTTCTTT. The genes are TRBV5-1 and TRBJ1-1; D unclear. In germline, CDR1 is SGHRS, CDR2 YFSETQ. Deletions cut 0 bases from V and 1 base from J, with 7 bases between. CDR3 length equals 14 residues.